This T cell receptor (beta chain) comes out of a study of blood T cell repertoires in COVID-19. V was cut by 4 bases and J by 8 bases, with 14 bases left in between. The CDR3 runs to 13 residues. The germline V gene encodes CDR1 MDHEN and CDR2 SYDVKM. This clone appeared once. Generated by immunoSEQ multiplex PCR, the TCRdb table keeps only in-frame clones and is missing some. The sample has 330,000 or so clones, approximately 86% seen once. This clonotype was obtained from a young man with COVID-19, enrolled during active disease. The V call is TRBV28, the J call TRBJ1-2; D is unclear. The specimen sequenced was peripheral blood. This CDR3 reads CASSYYQRRGYTF. DNA for the CDR3: TGTGCCAGCAGTTACTACCAAAGGCGGGGCTACACCTTC.